The entry below gives a single T cell receptor (beta chain) sequence along with its context. Its antigen is currently unknown. Profiled with immunoSEQ multiplex PCR; TCRdb holds only in-frame clones, not every one. The sample shows over 120,000 clones, roughly 93% of them seen only once. This sample was included in a study of cytomegalovirus exposure and HLA in healthy donors. At the level of the study: The roughly 120 validation repertoires, a later analysis reported, used the same platform as the 666 first-cohort repertoires. Broader study findings: In vitro checks showed that a few CMV-associated chains really do target CMV antigens. Overall, around 160 TCR beta chains were annotated as cytomegalovirus-associated. According to a later analysis, TCR clusters from the first cohort tended to co-occur in the 120 or so validation repertoires.

The germline V gene has CDR1 LNHNV and CDR2 YYDKDF (reference sequence). V dropped 2 bases and J dropped 0; count of bases not matched to a gene: 4. The CDR3 sequence is 16 residues long. The gene calls are TRBV15 and TRBJ1-5; the match to TRBD1 covers 7 bases. The sequencing input was PBMCs. The sequence derives from a man between 18 and 35 years old in good health and CMV-seropositive. The CDR3 DNA sequence: TGTGCCACCAGCAGATTCAGGGGGGATAGCAATCAGCCCCAGCATTTT. Translating it yields CATSRFRGDSNQPQHF.